This T cell receptor (beta chain) was documented in a study of T-cell reconstitution after alpha-beta-depleted transplantation in children. Preparation of the TCRbeta library used unique molecular identifiers. One entry per CDR3 protein, called by TCRdb with MiXCR from the PCR reads. The sample comprises some 240,000 distinct CDR3 sequences, 9.7% of which are singletons, and approximately 5.4% rests with the top ten. This receptor was taken from a human donor who donated a stem cell graft to a child with SCID. The source was PBMCs from the stem cell graft donor, collected from the stem cell graft.

The CDR3 here is CSAHGTESSYEQYF. CDR3 nucleotide sequence: TGCAGTGCCCACGGGACAGAGAGCTCCTACGAGCAGTACTTC. The gene calls are TRBV20-1 and TRBJ2-7; TRBD1 matches at 7 bases. This CDR3 has 14 amino acids. Germline V gene lookup returns CDR1 DFQATT and CDR2 SNEGSKA (reference sequence). The V and J ends lost 6 bases and 0 bases, in that order; junction bases with no gene match: 8.